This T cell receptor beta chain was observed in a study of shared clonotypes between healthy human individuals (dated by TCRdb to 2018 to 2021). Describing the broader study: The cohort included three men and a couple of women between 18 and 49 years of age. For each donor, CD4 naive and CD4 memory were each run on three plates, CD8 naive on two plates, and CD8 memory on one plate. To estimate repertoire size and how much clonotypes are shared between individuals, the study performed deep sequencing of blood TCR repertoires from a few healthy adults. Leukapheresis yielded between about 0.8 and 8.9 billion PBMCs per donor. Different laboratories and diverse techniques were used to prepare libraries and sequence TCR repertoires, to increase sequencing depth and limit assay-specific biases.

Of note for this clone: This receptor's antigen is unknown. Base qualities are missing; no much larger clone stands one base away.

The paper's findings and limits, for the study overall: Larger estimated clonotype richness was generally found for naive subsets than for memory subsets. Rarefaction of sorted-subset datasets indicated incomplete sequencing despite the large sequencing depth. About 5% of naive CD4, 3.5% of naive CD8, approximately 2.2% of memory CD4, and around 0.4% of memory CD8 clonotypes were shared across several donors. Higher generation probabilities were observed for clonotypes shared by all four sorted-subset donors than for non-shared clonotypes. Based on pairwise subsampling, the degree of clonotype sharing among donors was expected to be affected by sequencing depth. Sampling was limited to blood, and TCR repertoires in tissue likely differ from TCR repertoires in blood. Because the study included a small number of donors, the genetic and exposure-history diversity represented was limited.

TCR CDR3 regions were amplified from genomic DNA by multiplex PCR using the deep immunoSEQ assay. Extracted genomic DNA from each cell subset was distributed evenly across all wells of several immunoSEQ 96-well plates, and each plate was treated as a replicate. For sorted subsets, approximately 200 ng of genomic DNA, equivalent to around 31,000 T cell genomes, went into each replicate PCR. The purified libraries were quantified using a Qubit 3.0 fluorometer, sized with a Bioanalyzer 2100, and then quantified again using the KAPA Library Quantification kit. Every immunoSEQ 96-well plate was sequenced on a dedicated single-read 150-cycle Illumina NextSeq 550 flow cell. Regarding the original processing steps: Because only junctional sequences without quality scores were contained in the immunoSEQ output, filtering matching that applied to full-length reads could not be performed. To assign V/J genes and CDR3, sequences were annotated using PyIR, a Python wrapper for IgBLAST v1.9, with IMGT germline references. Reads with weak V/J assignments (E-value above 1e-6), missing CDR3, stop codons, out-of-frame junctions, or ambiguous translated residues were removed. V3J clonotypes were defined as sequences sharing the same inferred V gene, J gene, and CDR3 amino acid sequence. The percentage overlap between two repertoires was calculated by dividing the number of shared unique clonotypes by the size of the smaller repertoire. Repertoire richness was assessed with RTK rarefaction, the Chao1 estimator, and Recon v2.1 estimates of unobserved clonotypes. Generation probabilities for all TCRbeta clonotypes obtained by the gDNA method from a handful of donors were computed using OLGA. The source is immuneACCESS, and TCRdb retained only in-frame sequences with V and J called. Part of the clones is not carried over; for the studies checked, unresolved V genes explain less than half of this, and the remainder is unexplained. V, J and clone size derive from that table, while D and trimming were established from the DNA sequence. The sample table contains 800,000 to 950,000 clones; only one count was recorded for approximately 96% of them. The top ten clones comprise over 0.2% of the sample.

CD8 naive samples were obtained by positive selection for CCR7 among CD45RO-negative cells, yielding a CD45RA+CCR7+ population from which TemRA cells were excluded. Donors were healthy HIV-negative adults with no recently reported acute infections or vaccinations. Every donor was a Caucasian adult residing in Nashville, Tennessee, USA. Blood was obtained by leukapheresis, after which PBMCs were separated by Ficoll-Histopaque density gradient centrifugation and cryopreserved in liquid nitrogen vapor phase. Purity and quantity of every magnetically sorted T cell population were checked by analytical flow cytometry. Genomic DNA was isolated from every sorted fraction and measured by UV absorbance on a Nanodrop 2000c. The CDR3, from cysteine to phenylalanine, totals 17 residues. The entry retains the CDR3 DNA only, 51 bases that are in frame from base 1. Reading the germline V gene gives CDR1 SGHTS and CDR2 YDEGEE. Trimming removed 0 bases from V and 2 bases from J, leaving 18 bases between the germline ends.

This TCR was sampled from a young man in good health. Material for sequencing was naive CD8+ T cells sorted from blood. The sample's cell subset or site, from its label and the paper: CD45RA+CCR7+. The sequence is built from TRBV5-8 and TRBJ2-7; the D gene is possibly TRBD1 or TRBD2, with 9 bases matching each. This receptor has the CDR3 CASSLAGQGLAAYEQYF. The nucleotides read TGTGCCAGCAGCTTGGCGGGACAGGGACTAGCTGCCTACGAGCAGTACTTC.